This TCR beta chain came from a study of CD8 T cells in Susac syndrome. Negative magnetic isolation gave CD8+ and CD4+ cells; FACS enriched CD8+ TEMRA. Of note for this clonotype: Antigen specificity is unknown.

General observations from the study: In total CD8+ repertoires, roughly 17 Susac-specific public clones were found, and four or five in CD8+ TEMRA repertoires.

About 0.5 to 1 ug RNA was reverse transcribed with random hexamers. TCRdb fed the immunoSEQ multiplex PCR reads into MiXCR, producing one record per CDR3 protein. This sample has nearly 110,000 distinct CDR3 sequences, with approximately 93% found just once. Germline CDR1 MNHNS, CDR2 SASEGT. This CDR3 contains 13 residues. V lost 6 bases and J lost 3, with 9 bases in between. This TCR derives from a human donor with Susac syndrome. The gene calls are TRBV6-1 and TRBJ1-5; TRBD1 is a possible D gene (5 bases). Sequencing was performed on CD8+ T cells from PBMCs. CDR3 sequence reads: CASRQGNNQPQHF. CDR3 nucleotides: TGTGCCAGCAGGCAGGGCAACAATCAGCCCCAGCATTTT.